Presented here are 3 T cell receptor beta chains from one specimen sequenced in a study of Siglec-9 on CD8 T cells in melanoma. The data were produced by immunoSEQ multiplex PCR, yet TCRdb's version contains in-frame clones alone and is incomplete. The data contain about 33,000 clones, about 80% of them singletons. The sequencing sample was made of Siglec-9- CD8+ T cells sorted from blood. Receptor source: a human donor in good health.

This clone was found once. The J gene is TRBJ2-7, the V gene TRBV2; D may correspond to TRBD1 or TRBD2 (5 bases each). The V end lost 8 bases, the J end lost 3 bases, and 14 bases lay between the germline ends. The CDR3 spans 13 residues. Germline V gene data show CDR1 as SNHLY and CDR2 as FYNNEI. CDR3 in DNA: TGTGCCAGCTCCGGGACGTATCACTACGAGCAGTACTTC. Translating it yields CASSGTYHYEQYF. The full variable domain, its missing parts supplied by reference TRBV2 and TRBJ2-7, is EPEVTQTPSHQVTQMGQEVILRCVPISNHLYFYWYRQILGQKVEFLVSFYNNEISEKSEIFDDQFSVERPDGSNFTLKIRSTKLEDSAMYFCASSGTYHYEQYFGPGTRLTVT.

The chain combines TRBV7-9 with TRBJ2-1; D is perhaps TRBD2 (6 bases). V dropped 1 base and J dropped 10 bases, with 17 bases sitting between them. Germline CDR1 reads SEHNR; CDR2 reads FQNEAQ (reference sequence). This CDR3 is 15 amino acids long. The CDR3 region is CASSLGLQLAGEQFF. CDR3 in DNA: TGTGCCAGCAGCTTAGGCCTCCAACTAGCTGGCGAGCAGTTCTTC. The full variable domain, in which reference TRBV7-9 and TRBJ2-1 provide the parts outside the CDR3, is DTGVSQNPRHKITKRGQNVTFRCDPISEHNRLYWYRQTLGQGPEFLTYFQNEAQLEKSRLLSDRFSAERPKGSFSTLEIQRTEQGDSAMYLCASSLGLQLAGEQFFGPGTRLTVL.

This rearrangement joins TRBV27 to TRBJ2-7; D not resolved. This CDR3 spans 13 amino acids. The ends were cut back, 5 bases at V and 3 bases at J, with 11 bases in the middle. Germline V gives CDR1 MNHEY, CDR2 SMNVEV (reference sequence). The DNA for the CDR3 is TGTGCCAGCAGTGCGCACGATAACTACGAGCAGTACTTC. Protein: CASSAHDNYEQYF.